This TCR beta chain comes out of a study of CD8 T cells in ankylosing spondylitis. General study findings and limits: From matched ankylosing spondylitis synovial fluid, disease-linked clones were reportedly recovered at significantly enriched levels. A motif of 7 to 9 highly homologous TCR beta variants was seen as apparently characteristic of ankylosing spondylitis blood.

Libraries for TCR beta were made by quantitative 5'-RACE with molecular barcodes. TCRdb re-called the 5' RACE reads with MiXCR, one entry per CDR3 protein. Found here are around 91,000 distinct CDR3 sequences, about 8.3% of them singletons; the top ten hold more than 30%. This clonotype was counted ten times or more. Its antigen is not known. The clonotype was recovered from a male donor with ankylosing spondylitis. The material sequenced was blood, either unsorted or a sorted T cell fraction (not recorded which).

The DNA for the CDR3 is TGTGCCAGCAGCCAAGTCCTCGAGACCACCTACGAGCAGTACTTC. It translates to CASSQVLETTYEQYF. The chain links TRBV4-2 to TRBJ2-7; D is unclear. This CDR3 is built from 15 residues. Trimming removed 1 base at V and 2 bases at J, with 12 bases between. Germline loops: CDR1 LGHNA, CDR2 YNFKEQ.